This T cell receptor (beta chain) was captured in a study of blood T cell repertoires in COVID-19. Study summary: COVID-19 samples, acute and convalescent, were from the United States, Italy and Spain. PBMCs, B-cell-depleted T cells, or T cells provided the cDNA or gDNA that made up the material.

The authors' processing: Counts of nucleated cells, estimated from reference gene primer amplification, were obtained. Assay used: immunoSEQ multiplex PCR; TCRdb lists only in-frame clones, some missing. That table supplies the V and J calls and clone size; D and trimming were determined from the DNA. The table lists 55,000 to 70,000 clones, about 83% of them singletons. CDR1 and CDR2 from the germline V gene are MDHEN and SYDVKM. CDR3 length: 15 amino acids. Trimming at V came to 5 bases and at J to 1 base, leaving 4 bases not matched to a gene. Sequencing was done on a sample of peripheral blood. V usage is TRBV28 and J usage is TRBJ2-2; 7 bases agree with TRBD1. The sequence was obtained from a human donor in a cohort sampled during active COVID-19. CDR3: CASSTYRGNTGELFF. The CDR3 bases are TGTGCCAGCAGTACTTACAGGGGGAACACCGGGGAGCTGTTTTTT.